Below, one T cell receptor (beta chain) is given with its context. Antigen unknown. These data come from a study of T cell repertoires in cytomegalovirus infection. Across the study: Through public TCR beta signatures, both CMV infection and matching HLA type were indicated.

Findings and limits, study-wide: Cumulative frequency of public TCR beta families picked out carriers of CMV plus the relevant HLA. Clonotypes of TCR beta that were HLA-C-restricted and CMV-specific dominated the ex vivo response.

TCRdb re-derived calls from the reads in MiXCR, one entry per CDR3 protein. Of some 270,000 distinct CDR3 sequences in the sample, over 15% were seen once. V lost 6 bases, J lost 8 bases, and 4 bases stayed unmatched. Germline V gives CDR1 LGHNT, CDR2 FRNRAP. This CDR3 comprises 13 residues. The TCR originated in a human donor in good health (CMV status not recorded). Some clones in this sample may be carry-over from other donors' samples. The sample comprised CD8+ T cells from PBMCs. This rearrangement joins TRBV12-5 to TRBJ1-2; 12 bases match TRBD1. The CDR3 bases are TGTGCTAGTGGACCCGGGACAGGGGGCGGCTACACCTTC. The encoded protein is CASGPGTGGGYTF. Full variable domain (outside the CDR3, taken from reference TRBV12-5 and TRBJ1-2): DARVTQTPRHKVTEMGQEVTMRCQPILGHNTVFWYRQTMMQGLELLAYFRNRAPLDDSGMPKDRFSAEMPDATLATLKIQPSEPRDSAVYFCASGPGTGGGYTFGSGTRLTVV.